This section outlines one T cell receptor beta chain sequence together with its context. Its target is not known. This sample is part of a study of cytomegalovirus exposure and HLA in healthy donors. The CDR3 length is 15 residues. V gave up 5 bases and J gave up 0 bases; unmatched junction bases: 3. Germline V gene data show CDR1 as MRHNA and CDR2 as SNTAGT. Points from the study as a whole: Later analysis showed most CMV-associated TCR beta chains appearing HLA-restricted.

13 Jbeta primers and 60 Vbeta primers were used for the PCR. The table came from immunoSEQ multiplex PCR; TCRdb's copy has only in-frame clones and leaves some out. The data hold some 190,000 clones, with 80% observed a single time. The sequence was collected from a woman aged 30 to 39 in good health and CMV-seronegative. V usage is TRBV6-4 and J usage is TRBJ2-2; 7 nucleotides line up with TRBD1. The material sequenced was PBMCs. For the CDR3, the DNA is TGTGCCAGCAGTCAAGGGACAGCGAACACCGGGGAGCTGTTTTTT. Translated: CASSQGTANTGELFF.